Below are 21 T cell receptor beta chains sequenced from a single sample in a study of T cells in Graves' hyperthyroidism and ophthalmopathy. TCR beta CDR3 regions were amplified from RNA. The HTBI primer set served for first-round RT-PCR of the TCR CDR3. TCRdb redid the calling of the multiplex PCR reads with MiXCR, one entry per CDR3 protein. The table has roughly 300,000 distinct CDR3 sequences, roughly 18% seen once; the top ten hold about 53%. Sequenced: blood. These receptors all come from a woman aged 45-60 years with Graves' hyperthyroidism.

This clonotype was observed at least ten times. The J gene is TRBJ2-7, the V gene TRBV6-2 or TRBV6-3; D might be TRBD2 (5 bases). V shed 5 bases and J shed 1 base, with 12 bases lying between them. From germline, CDR1 is MNHEY and CDR2 SVGEGT. This CDR3 comprises 14 residues. Here the CDR3 DNA reads TGTGCCAGCAGTCGCGGGCGGTTGTCCTACGAGCAGTACTTC. It is translated as CASSRGRLSYEQYF.

This clonotype was recorded at least ten times. This rearrangement joins TRBV10-3 to TRBJ1-1, with 7 bases fitting TRBD1. This CDR3 contains 16 residues. Germline V CDR1 and CDR2: ENHRY, SYGVKD. Trimming removed 4 bases from V and 0 bases from J; junction bases left unmatched: 8. The CDR3 protein is CAISGRQGEMNTEAFF. The CDR3 coding sequence is TGTGCCATCAGTGGGCGCCAGGGGGAGATGAACACTGAAGCTTTCTTT.

The V gene is TRBV19, the J gene TRBJ2-3, with 9 bases that match TRBD2. The CDR3 is 14 amino acids. V shed 1 base and J 9 bases; nucleotides not matched to a gene: 5. Germline V gene lookup returns CDR1 LNHDA and CDR2 SQIVND (reference sequence). Here the CDR3 DNA reads TGTGCCAGTAGTATAGGCGGGGGGGCCCAGACGCAGTATTTT. Its translation: CASSIGGGAQTQYF.

This clonotype came up a few times. This chain links TRBV28 with TRBJ1-4; no clear D. Deletions cut 6 bases from V and 6 bases from J, with 14 bases between. The CDR3 consists of 14 residues. CDR1 and CDR2 from the germline V gene are MDHEN and SYDVKM. The CDR3 protein is CASSPVTEYEKLFF. Written as DNA, the CDR3 is TGTGCCAGCAGCCCTGTTACGGAGTATGAAAAACTGTTTTTT.

This rearrangement joins TRBV30 to TRBJ2-7, with D uncertain. The V gene lost 2 bases and the J gene lost 0 bases, with 8 bases spanning the gap. The germline CDR1 and CDR2 sequences are GTSNPN and SVGIG (reference sequence). The CDR3 is 13 amino acids. CDR3 residues: CAWSSGFSYEQYF. The DNA for the CDR3 is TGTGCCTGGAGTTCGGGCTTCTCCTACGAGCAGTACTTC.

This clonotype occurred many times. The rearrangement links TRBV2 to TRBJ1-3; D unclear. The CDR3 extends over 13 amino acids. CDR1 is SNHLY and CDR2 is FYNNEI in the germline V gene. V was pared by 4 bases and J by 4 bases, with 8 bases between. For the CDR3, the DNA is TGTGCCAGCAGTGTCGGGAGAGGAAACACCATATATTTT. It yields the protein CASSVGRGNTIYF.

V and J are TRBV6-5 and TRBJ2-1, with TRBD1 matching 8 bases. Germline V gene data show CDR1 as MNHEY and CDR2 as SVGAGI. The length of the CDR3 is 17 residues. V gave up 0 bases and J gave up 3 bases; unmatched junction bases: 7. As DNA, the CDR3 is TGTGCCAGCAGTTACTCGAGGATGACAGGGGACTACAATGAGCAGTTCTTC. Translated, it gives CASSYSRMTGDYNEQFF.

This clonotype has more than one count but fewer than ten. The chain recombines TRBV29-1 with TRBJ1-4; D gene unclear. The germline V gene has CDR1 SQVTM and CDR2 ANQGSEA. The V end lost 4 bases, the J end lost 8 bases, and 14 bases lay between the germline ends. The CDR3 length is 13 residues. CDR3 in DNA: TGCAGCGTTGGCGGGCCCAAAGCCGAAAAACTGTTTTTT. Protein product: CSVGGPKAEKLFF.

This clonotype was counted a few times. V and J are TRBV29-1 and TRBJ1-3; 8 bases line up with TRBD1. CDR3 size: 14 residues. The ends lost 6 bases at V and 0 bases at J; junction bases unmatched: 4. Germline-derived CDR1 and CDR2 are SQVTM and ANQGSEA. CDR3 nucleotides: TGCAGCGTAACAGGGGGAAACTCTGGAAACACCATATATTTT. Its translation: CSVTGGNSGNTIYF.

The gene calls are TRBV5-7 and TRBJ1-1; 10 nucleotides line up with TRBD1. TRBV5-7 counts as an open reading frame of uncertain function. J was trimmed by 0 bases and V by 5 bases; bases with no gene match: 10. CDR3 length equals 17 residues. CDR3 residues: CASRPDRGLAMNTEAFF. The CDR3 DNA is TGTGCCAGCAGGCCCGACAGGGGGCTCGCTATGAACACTGAAGCTTTCTTT.

This clonotype turned up a few times. V gene TRBV6-1 combines with J gene TRBJ2-7; D is possibly TRBD1 or TRBD2 (6 bases each). Trimming removed 5 bases at V and 3 bases at J, with 17 bases between. This CDR3 contains 15 residues. CDR1 MNHNS and CDR2 SASEGT come from the germline V gene. CDR3 residues: CASSWGEGGGYEQYV. The CDR3 region has the DNA TGTGCCAGCAGTTGGGGCGAGGGGGGCGGCTACGAGCAGTACGTC.

At least ten counts were recorded for this clonotype. The chain combines TRBV2 with TRBJ2-5; weak D call: TRBD1 (6 bases). CDR1 is SNHLY and CDR2 is FYNNEI in the germline V gene. CDR3 length: 12 amino acids. The germline V and J ends were trimmed by 6 bases and 7 bases, with 12 bases remaining between them. In DNA, the CDR3 is TGTGCCAGCAGGGAGGTGGGGGCGACCCAGTACTTC. As protein: CASREVGATQYF. The variable domain in full, with the rest retrieved from reference TRBV2 and TRBJ2-5, is EPEVTQTPSHQVTQMGQEVILRCVPISNHLYFYWYRQILGQKVEFLVSFYNNEISEKSEIFDDQFSVERPDGSNFTLKIRSTKLEDSAMYFCASREVGATQYFGPGTRLLVL.

J is TRBJ2-1 and V is TRBV6-5, with 12 bases that match TRBD2. The V gene's germline CDR1 is MNHEY and CDR2 SVGAGI. V lost 3 bases, J lost 1 base, and 1 base stayed unmatched. CDR3 length: 16 amino acids. CDR3 sequence: CASSYTSGGSYNEQFF. CDR3 bases: TGTGCCAGCAGTTATACTAGCGGGGGGTCCTACAATGAGCAGTTCTTC.

The chain uses TRBV9 and TRBJ1-1; the match to TRBD1 covers 11 bases. CDR1 SGDLS and CDR2 YYNGEE come from the germline V gene. V trimming: 0 bases; J trimming: 3 bases; junction bases outside the gene matches: 1. This CDR3 spans 15 amino acids. The CDR3 bases are TGTGCCAGCAGCGTAGTGGGACAGGGGGACACTGAAGCTTTCTTT. Its translation: CASSVVGQGDTEAFF.

The chain uses TRBV19 and TRBJ1-1; tentative D call: TRBD1 (6 bases). The CDR3 loop spans 15 amino acids. V lost 3 bases and J lost 4, with 15 bases in between. Germline V gene sequence: CDR1 LNHDA, CDR2 SQIVND (reference sequence). DNA for the CDR3: TGTGCCAGTAGTATGGGGGCGGATTTGAGCACTGAAGCTTTCTTT. It translates to CASSMGADLSTEAFF. Complete variable domain (other parts from reference TRBV19 and TRBJ1-1): DGGITQSPKYLFRKEGQNVTLSCEQNLNHDAMYWYRQDPGQGLRLIYYSQIVNDFQKGDIAEGYSVSREKKESFPLTVTSAQKNPTAFYLCASSMGADLSTEAFFGQGTRLTVV.

This clonotype came up many times. This chain links TRBV6-1 with TRBJ2-5, with TRBD2 matching 7 bases. J was trimmed by 2 bases and V by 5 bases; bases with no gene match: 5. In germline, CDR1 is MNHNS, CDR2 SASEGT. The CDR3 has 14 amino acids. Here the CDR3 reads CASSYRGLQETQYF. The CDR3 bases are TGTGCCAGCAGTTATCGGGGACTACAAGAGACCCAGTACTTC.

This clonotype was observed a handful of times. The chain links TRBV20-1 to TRBJ2-7; D gene ambiguous. With 4 bases removed from V and 2 bases from J, the gap between germline ends came to 6 bases. Germline-derived CDR1 and CDR2 are DFQATT and SNEGSKA (reference sequence). The CDR3 length is 11 residues. CDR3 in DNA: TGCAGTGCTACCGACACCTACGAGCAGTACTTC. Its protein is CSATDTYEQYF.

This clonotype was counted between two and nine times. V gene TRBV6-5 combines with J gene TRBJ2-5; TRBD2 agrees at 8 bases. Trimming at V came to 0 bases and at J to 5 bases, leaving 14 bases not matched to a gene. Germline lookup yields CDR1 MNHEY and CDR2 SVGAGI. The CDR3 runs to 18 residues. The CDR3 protein is CASSYSLLGAGGGETQYF. The CDR3 bases are TGTGCCAGCAGTTACTCGCTATTGGGTGCGGGGGGAGGGGAGACCCAGTACTTC.

The chain employs TRBV14 and TRBJ1-3, with D perhaps matching TRBD1 (5 bases). V shed 0 bases and J shed 8 bases, with 8 bases lying between them. Looked up from germline, CDR1 is SGHDN and CDR2 is FVKESK. The CDR3 sequence is 13 residues long. CDR3 sequence reads: CASSQERGDTIYF. DNA for the CDR3: TGTGCCAGCAGCCAAGAACGGGGGGACACCATATATTTT. The full variable domain, with the rest looked up from reference TRBV14 and TRBJ1-3, is EAGVTQFPSHSVIEKGQTVTLRCDPISGHDNLYWYRRVMGKEIKFLLHFVKESKQDESGMPNNRFLAERTGGTYSTLKVQPAELEDSGVYFCASSQERGDTIYFGEGSWLTVV.

This clonotype was picked up many times. V and J are TRBV30 and TRBJ2-7, with D unresolved. The CDR3 covers 12 residues. Between the trimmed V and J ends, which lost 2 bases and 0 bases, there was a span of 5 bases. Germline lookup yields CDR1 GTSNPN and CDR2 SVGIG (reference sequence). The DNA for the CDR3 is TGTGCCTGGAGTTCCGACTCCTACGAGCAGTACTTC. Encoded protein: CAWSSDSYEQYF.

This sequence joins TRBV28 and TRBJ2-7; D may be TRBD1 or TRBD2 (5 bases each). V was trimmed by 5 bases and J by 5 bases, leaving 13 bases between them. The CDR3 covers 13 residues. Germline CDR1 reads MDHEN; CDR2 reads SYDVKM. As DNA, the CDR3 is TGTGCCAGCAGTAAGTGGCCGGGGCACGAGCAGTACTTC. This codes for CASSKWPGHEQYF.